This TCR beta chain appears in the sequencing data of a study of cytomegalovirus exposure and HLA in healthy donors. Overall study: Earlier results showed roughly 120 million unique TCR beta sequences derived from some 180 million T cells.

The PCR used 60 Vbeta and 13 Jbeta primers. Produced via immunoSEQ multiplex PCR; TCRdb's table is partial and in-frame only. The table shows 150,000 to 200,000 clones, with roughly three quarters occurring only once. The V gene lost 2 bases and the J gene lost 6 bases, with 13 bases spanning the gap. Germline V gene lookup returns CDR1 MNHNY and CDR2 SVGAGI (reference sequence). The CDR3 covers 14 residues. The TCR sequence derives from a woman aged 45-65 years in good health and CMV-seronegative. V is TRBV6-6 and J is TRBJ1-2; weak D call: TRBD1 (5 bases). Sequenced sample: PBMCs. The chain's CDR3 is CASSYDAGKDGYTF. The CDR3 region has the DNA TGTGCCAGCAGTTACGACGCAGGGAAGGATGGCTACACCTTC.